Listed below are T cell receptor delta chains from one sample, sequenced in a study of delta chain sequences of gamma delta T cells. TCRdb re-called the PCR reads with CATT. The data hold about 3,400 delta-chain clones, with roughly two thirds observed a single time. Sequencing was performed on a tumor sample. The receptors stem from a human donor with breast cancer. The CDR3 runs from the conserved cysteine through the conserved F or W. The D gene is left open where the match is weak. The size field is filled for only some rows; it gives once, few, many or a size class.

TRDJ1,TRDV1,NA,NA,CALGELPPALQLGTKVNIIF,TGTGCGCTTGGGGAACTCCCGCCGGCCTTACAGCTGGGGACTAAGGTGAATATAATCTTT
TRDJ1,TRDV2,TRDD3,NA,CSFVLLGGTAQLIF,TGTTCTTTTGTTCTACTGGGGGGCACCGCTCAACTCATCTTT
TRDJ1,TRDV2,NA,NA,CSRETVSKERDRPYTDKLIF,TGTTCCCGTGAGACAGTGTCAAAGGAGAGGGACCGACCTTACACCGATAAACTCATCTTT
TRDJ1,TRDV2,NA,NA,CACAPLWEDSDKLIF,TGTGCCTGTGCCCCTTTGTGGGAGGACTCCGATAAACTCATCTTT
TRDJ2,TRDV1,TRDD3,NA,CALGELSVTLGGYFPVNLFF,TGTGCTCTTGGGGAACTTTCGGTAACGTTAGGGGGATATTTTCCCGTTAACTTATTCTTT
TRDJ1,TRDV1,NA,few,CALGELLPFGLPPFRYTDKLIF,TGTGCTCTTGGGGAACTACTACCCTTTGGCCTTCCCCCGTTCCGGTACACCGATAAACTCATCTTT
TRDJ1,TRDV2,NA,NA,CACDTLSGEDGRSYTHKLIF,TGTGCCTGTGACACCCTGTCAGGGGAAGACGGCCGCTCTTACACCCATAAACTCATTTTT
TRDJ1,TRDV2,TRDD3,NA,CACDAREGYSDKLIF,TGTGCCTGTGACGCGCGTGAGGGATACAGCGATAAACTCATCTTT
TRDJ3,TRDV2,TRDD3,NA,CARDTGSGGRTKSWGTRQMFF,TGTGCCCGTGACACCGGCTCTGGGGGTCGTACTAAATCCTGGGGCACCCGACAGATGTTTTTC
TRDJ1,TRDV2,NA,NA,CACDTVSSYERGDRYTDKLIF,TGTGCCTGTGACACCGTATCTTCCTACGAACGTGGGGATAGGTACACCGATAAACTCATCTTT